These 22 T cell receptor beta chains originate from one sample sequenced in a study of T-cell reconstitution after alpha-beta-depleted transplantation in children. Construction of the TCRbeta library involved unique molecular identifiers. Via MiXCR, TCRdb re-called the PCR reads, giving one row per CDR3 protein. The sample lists approximately 200,000 distinct CDR3 sequences, about 15% occurring once. Sample: PBMCs from the stem cell graft donor, taken from the stem cell graft. The origin of the receptors is a human donor who donated a stem cell graft to a child with acute lymphoblastic leukemia.

This clonotype has ten or more counts. The V gene is TRBV5-4, the J gene TRBJ1-2; D is unresolved. This CDR3 has 13 residues. Trimming pared 0 bases from V and 4 bases from J, leaving 7 bases between. In germline, CDR1 is SGHNT, CDR2 YYREEE (reference sequence). This CDR3 reads CASSLVYSYGYTF. The CDR3 DNA reads as TGTGCCAGCAGCTTGGTGTACAGCTATGGCTACACCTTC.

This clonotype showed up many times. This chain links TRBV5-1 with TRBJ2-5, with 8 bases lining up with TRBD1. V lost 4 bases, J lost 5 bases, and 13 bases stayed unmatched. The length of the CDR3 is 16 residues. Germline V gene data show CDR1 as SGHRS and CDR2 as YFSETQ. The CDR3 nucleotides are TGCGCCAGCAGCCCGGGGACAGGAGCTACCGGGGAGACCCAGTACTTC. Residues: CASSPGTGATGETQYF.

V gene TRBV5-5 combines with J gene TRBJ2-2, with a possible D match to TRBD1 (6 bases). There are 15 residues in the CDR3. V lost 4 bases, J lost 1 base, and 11 bases lay in between. Per the germline V gene, CDR1 is SGHKS and CDR2 is YYEKEE (reference sequence). CDR3 sequence reads: CASSQGQLNTGELFF. Here the CDR3 DNA reads TGTGCCAGCAGCCAAGGACAGCTGAACACCGGGGAGCTGTTTTTT.

This chain uses TRBV4-1 with TRBJ2-3, with D possibly being TRBD2 (6 bases). The CDR3 covers 17 residues. CDR1 and CDR2 from the germline V gene are MGHRA and YSYEKL. The V end lost 0 bases, the J end lost 1 base, and 14 bases lay between the germline ends. CDR3 region: CASSQEASVLGTDTQYF. In nucleotides, the CDR3 is TGCGCCAGCAGCCAAGAAGCTAGCGTCCTGGGCACAGATACGCAGTATTTT.

The sample holds many counts of this clonotype. This rearrangement joins TRBV28 to TRBJ2-2; no clear D. The CDR3 is 12 amino acids. From germline, CDR1 is MDHEN and CDR2 SYDVKM. Deletions cut 2 bases from V and 4 bases from J, with 2 bases between. For the CDR3, the DNA is TGTGCCAGCAGTTTAATCACCGGGGAGCTGTTTTTT. Its protein is CASSLITGELFF.

This clonotype appeared many times. The rearrangement links TRBV11-1 to TRBJ2-2, with 10 nucleotides matching TRBD1. Per the germline V gene, CDR1 is SGHAT and CDR2 is FQDESV (reference sequence). This CDR3 has 16 residues. V trimming: 5 bases; J trimming: 4 bases; junction bases outside the gene matches: 7. The CDR3: CASSPRQGAGTGELFF. The CDR3 DNA follows: TGTGCCAGCAGCCCGAGACAGGGGGCGGGCACCGGGGAGCTGTTTTTT.

In this sample, this clonotype turned up a few times. V is TRBV12-3 or TRBV12-4 and J is TRBJ1-5, with a weak D call TRBD1 (5 bases). The CDR3 has 20 amino acids. Deletions cut 0 bases from V and 0 bases from J, with 21 bases between. The CDR3 nucleotides are TGTGCCAGCAGTTTAGCGGGGAAAGGAGGGGAGAGGTATAGCAATCAGCCCCAGCATTTT. This gives the protein CASSLAGKGGERYSNQPQHF.

This clonotype has at least ten counts. The V gene is TRBV6-5, the J gene TRBJ1-2; D is uncertain. This CDR3 is 11 amino acids long. Per the germline V gene, CDR1 is MNHEY and CDR2 is SVGAGI. The V gene lost 11 bases and the J gene lost 2 bases, with 9 bases spanning the gap. The CDR3 sequence: CAAIGNYGYTF. In DNA, the CDR3 is TGTGCCGCAATAGGCAACTATGGCTACACCTTC.

The sample holds many counts of this clonotype. The V gene is TRBV2, the J gene TRBJ2-7; the D is unclear. The CDR3 covers 14 residues. The V and J ends lost 11 bases and 0 bases respectively, with 17 bases between them. CDR1 SNHLY and CDR2 FYNNEI come from the germline V gene. The CDR3 is CAANLDADSYEQYF. The CDR3 coding sequence is TGTGCCGCGAACCTTGACGCAGACTCCTACGAGCAGTACTTC.

At least ten counts were recorded for this clonotype. The chain has TRBV20-1 and TRBJ2-2; 8 nucleotides agree with TRBD2. V shed 2 bases, J shed 6 bases, and the junction held 8 bases outside the gene matches. This CDR3 is built from 15 residues. Germline CDR1 and CDR2: DFQATT and SNEGSKA (reference sequence). The CDR3 loop is CSARRSSGWAGELFF. CDR3 coding DNA: TGCAGTGCTAGACGCTCTAGCGGGTGGGCCGGGGAGCTGTTTTTT.

The table lists this clonotype with a few counts. This chain links TRBV12-3 or TRBV12-4 with TRBJ1-5; 10 bases align to TRBD1. CDR3 size: 16 residues. The V and J ends lost 4 bases and 5 bases, in that order; junction bases with no gene match: 8. Here the CDR3 reads CASSSNRDRGHQPQHF. The CDR3 region has the DNA TGTGCCAGCAGTTCGAACCGGGACAGGGGCCATCAGCCCCAGCATTTT.

The table lists this clonotype with many counts. The CDR3 reads CASLGLAGTGELFF. CDR3 nucleotides: TGTGCCAGCCTGGGACTAGCGGGTACCGGGGAGCTGTTTTTT. The genes are TRBV12-3 or TRBV12-4 and TRBJ2-2; 12 bases match TRBD2. V shed 8 bases and J 5 bases; nucleotides not matched to a gene: 3. CDR3 length: 14 residues.

This clonotype was seen repeatedly, ten times or more. The J gene is TRBJ2-7, the V gene TRBV5-1, with D maybe TRBD2 (6 bases). Trimming removed 1 base at V and 3 bases at J, with 14 bases between. Germline assignment: CDR1 SGHRS and CDR2 YFSETQ. The CDR3 covers 15 residues. CDR3 in DNA: TGCGCCAGCAGCTTGTCCGGGAGTTCTCGCTACGAGCAGTACTTC. Its translation is CASSLSGSSRYEQYF.

At least ten counts were recorded for this clonotype. The CDR3 region is CSARGDRGGGTNTEAFF. In DNA form, the CDR3 reads TGCAGTGCTAGAGGCGACAGGGGTGGGGGAACGAACACTGAAGCTTTCTTT. This chain joins TRBV20-1 and TRBJ1-1; TRBD1 agrees at 8 bases. The CDR3 runs 17 residues. CDR1 is DFQATT and CDR2 is SNEGSKA in the germline V gene (reference sequence). V shed 1 base and J 1 base; nucleotides not matched to a gene: 11.

This clonotype was seen repeatedly, ten times or more. The V gene is TRBV5-6, the J gene TRBJ2-1; 12 bases are shared with TRBD2. This CDR3 is 15 amino acids long. The J segment lost 6 bases and the V segment lost 7 bases, leaving 8 bases of the junction unmatched. CDR1 SGHDT and CDR2 YYEEEE come from the germline V gene. DNA of the CDR3: TGTGCCAGCGCATCTAGCGGGAGGGCATCCAATGAGCAGTTCTTC. Translation: CASASSGRASNEQFF.

Many counts were recorded for this clonotype. This chain uses TRBV28 with TRBJ1-4; a weak D match, TRBD1 (5 bases). Germline V gene sequence: CDR1 MDHEN, CDR2 SYDVKM. Trimming left V 7 bases short and J 3 bases short, with 12 bases between. The CDR3 totals 14 residues. As DNA, the CDR3 is TGTGCCAGCAATACGGCAGGGTCTAATGAAAAACTGTTTTTT. Translation: CASNTAGSNEKLFF.

The chain couples TRBV20-1 to TRBJ2-7, with unresolved D. CDR3 length: 14 amino acids. Between the trimmed V and J ends, which lost 1 base and 2 bases, there was a span of 12 bases. The germline V gene has CDR1 DFQATT and CDR2 SNEGSKA (reference sequence). CDR3 protein: CSARVPGGPYEQYF. CDR3 sequence (DNA): TGCAGTGCTAGAGTCCCGGGCGGACCCTACGAGCAGTACTTC.

This clonotype was counted ten times or more. This chain uses TRBV11-3 with TRBJ2-2; the D is unclear. Germline-derived CDR1 and CDR2 are SGHNT and YENEEA. CDR3 length equals 14 residues. V shed 3 bases and J shed 0 bases, with 5 bases lying between them. CDR3 loop: CASSFIANTGELFF. The CDR3, as DNA: TGTGCCAGCAGCTTTATCGCGAACACCGGGGAGCTGTTTTTT.

This clonotype has at least ten counts. V and J are TRBV6-1 and TRBJ2-2; 7 bases match TRBD2. The CDR3 is 20 residues long. Germline V CDR1 and CDR2: MNHNS, SASEGT. V shed 5 bases, J shed 6 bases, and the junction held 24 bases outside the gene matches. The CDR3 region has the DNA TGTGCCAGCAGTAAGCGGGGCCTGAATGGGCAGACACCATGGGCCGGGGAGCTGTTTTTT. Encoded protein: CASSKRGLNGQTPWAGELFF.

Note on this clonotype: A much larger clonotype is one base distant, so this may be a read error. The chain carries TRBV6-1 and TRBJ2-5; 8 nucleotides align to TRBD2. In germline, CDR1 is MNHNS, CDR2 SASEGT. The CDR3 is 14 amino acids. CDR3 loop: CAGGLAGGKEAQYF. In DNA, the CDR3 is TGTGCCGGGGGGCTAGCGGGCGGGAAAGAGGCCCAGTACTTC.

This clonotype was counted at least ten times. This chain links TRBV5-1 with TRBJ2-7, with 8 bases matching TRBD2. Germline V gene lookup returns CDR1 SGHRS and CDR2 YFSETQ. The CDR3 has 15 amino acids. Losses at the gene ends were 4 bases for V and 2 bases for J; bases not matched to a gene: 8. CDR3 protein: CASSPLAGPTYEQYF. CDR3 sequence (DNA): TGCGCCAGCAGCCCTCTAGCGGGCCCCACCTACGAGCAGTACTTC.

The V and J genes are TRBV2 and TRBJ2-3, with TRBD1 as a possible D gene (5 bases). The CDR3 extends over 14 amino acids. Trimming left V 7 bases short and J 1 base short, with 12 bases between. The germline gives CDR1 SNHLY, CDR2 FYNNEI. The CDR3 sequence is CASTLSRGTDTQYF. For the CDR3, the DNA is TGTGCCAGCACCCTCTCCAGGGGCACAGATACGCAGTATTTT.